The rows below give T cell receptor beta chains drawn from one sample of a study of T cell responses to AZD1222 COVID-19 vaccine. Sequenced by immunoSEQ multiplex PCR; TCRdb stores in-frame clones only, minus some. The table lists 85,000 to 90,000 clones, around 88% of them singletons. The sequencing used peripheral blood, collected on day 0 of MenACWY control vaccination. Receptor source: an adult in good health. Each CDR3 is given with its conserved first and last residue. Each record gives: D gene, J gene, V gene, clone size, CDR3 protein, CDR3 DNA. The D gene is left open where the match is weak. Clone size is not always given. Where it is, it says once, few, many or a class for expanded clones.

-	TRBJ1-6	TRBV4-1	few	CASSQAAARGYNSPLHF	TGCGCCAGCAGCCAAGCCGCAGCACGGGGGTATAATTCACCCCTCCACTTT
-	TRBJ2-5	TRBV5-1	-	CASRTEGGETQYF	TGCGCCAGCAGAACGGAGGGAGGAGAGACCCAGTACTTC
-	TRBJ1-1	TRBV5-1	-	CASRVMENTEAFF	TGCGCCAGCAGGGTGATGGAGAACACTGAAGCTTTCTTT
-	TRBJ2-1	TRBV24-1	-	CATSDLQSFNNEQFF	TGTGCCACCAGTGATTTGCAGTCGTTCAACAATGAGCAGTTCTTC
-	TRBJ2-7	TRBV18	-	CASSPQTDYEQYF	TGTGCCAGCTCACCTCAAACGGACTACGAGCAGTACTTC
-	TRBJ1-3	TRBV2	-	CASSAQRGVSSGNTIYF	TGTGCCAGCAGTGCCCAGCGGGGGGTCTCCTCTGGAAACACCATATATTTT
TRBD2	TRBJ2-3	TRBV5-4	-	CASSLDSGGDTDTQYF	TGTGCCAGCAGCTTGGATTCTGGGGGGGACACAGATACGCAGTATTTT
-	TRBJ2-6	TRBV4-2	-	CASSQGGAAGANVLTF	TGTGCCAGCAGCCAAGGGGGGGCTGCTGGGGCCAACGTCCTGACTTTC
-	TRBJ1-6	TRBV27	-	CASSPPSPNSPLHF	TGTGCCAGCAGCCCGCCCTCCCCAAATTCACCCCTCCACTTT
-	TRBJ1-2	TRBV4-1	-	CASSQGTGTMGYTF	TGCGCCAGCAGCCAAGGCACCGGCACTATGGGCTACACCTTC
-	TRBJ1-5	TRBV19	-	CASTGDNNQPQHF	TGTGCCAGTACCGGGGACAACAATCAGCCCCAGCATTTT
-	TRBJ2-2	TRBV5-1	-	CASSLGVGQNTGELFF	TGCGCCAGCAGCTTGGGGGTTGGACAGAACACCGGGGAGCTGTTTTTT
-	TRBJ1-2	TRBV6-5	-	CASSSRSYGYTF	TGTGCCAGCAGTTCCCGTTCCTATGGCTACACCTTC
-	TRBJ1-1	TRBV6-5	once	CASSYRGEDGSEAFF	TGTGCCAGCAGTTACCGGGGTGAGGACGGATCTGAAGCTTTCTTT
TRBD2	TRBJ2-2	TRBV9	-	CASSDSLAGANTGELFF	TGTGCCAGCAGCGATAGCCTAGCGGGGGCCAACACCGGGGAGCTGTTTTTT
-	TRBJ2-5	TRBV7-2	-	CASSFLTAVETQYF	TGTGCCAGCAGCTTCCTGACAGCGGTGGAGACCCAGTACTTC
TRBD2	TRBJ2-7	TRBV19	-	CASSTGLAAAYEQYF	TGTGCCAGTAGTACAGGACTAGCGGCCGCCTACGAGCAGTACTTC
-	TRBJ2-2	TRBV19	few	CASSMPSRTGELFF	TGTGCCAGTAGTATGCCGTCTCGAACCGGGGAGCTGTTTTTT
TRBD1	TRBJ2-1	TRBV5-6	-	CASSLGQGDEQFF	TGTGCCAGCAGCTTGGGACAGGGCGATGAGCAGTTCTTC
-	TRBJ2-1	TRBV30	-	CAWSPISSYNEQFF	TGTGCCTGGAGCCCCATCAGCTCCTACAATGAGCAGTTCTTC
-	TRBJ1-1	TRBV5-1	-	CASSLGQRSSLDTEAFF	TGCGCCAGCAGCTTGGGCCAGAGAAGTTCCCTAGACACTGAAGCTTTCTTT
TRBD1	TRBJ1-2	TRBV12-3/TRBV12-4	-	CASSLGTGYGYTF	TGTGCCAGCAGTTTAGGGACAGGGTATGGCTACACCTTC
-	TRBJ2-3	TRBV12-2	-	CASRLAGLGLAGGTDTQYF	TGTGCAAGTCGCTTAGCAGGGTTAGGGCTAGCGGGGGGCACAGATACGCAGTATTTT
TRBD1	TRBJ1-5	TRBV10-3	-	CAISGDRYQPQHF	TGTGCCATCAGCGGGGACAGGTATCAGCCCCAGCATTTT
TRBD1	TRBJ1-2	TRBV19	-	CASSGGTGVLANYGYTF	TGTGCCAGTAGTGGAGGGACAGGGGTACTTGCTAACTATGGCTACACCTTC
-	TRBJ2-7	TRBV28	-	CASSFSWAYEQYF	TGTGCCAGCAGTTTCTCGTGGGCCTACGAGCAGTACTTC
-	TRBJ2-7	TRBV6-4	-	CASSDSQAYEQYF	TGTGCCAGCAGTGACTCACAGGCCTACGAGCAGTACTTC
-	TRBJ2-5	TRBV19	-	CASSIRTSQETQYF	TGTGCCAGTAGTATCCGCACCTCTCAAGAGACCCAGTACTTC